This T cell receptor beta chain was identified during a study of blood T cell repertoires in COVID-19. This clone was recorded once. Germline trimming cut 3 bases from V and 4 bases from J; bases unmatched to any gene: 4. Germline lookup yields CDR1 SGHKS and CDR2 YYEKEE (reference sequence). The CDR3 consists of 15 residues. Profiled with immunoSEQ multiplex PCR; TCRdb holds only in-frame clones, not every one. Of about 87,000 clones listed, roughly 91% are singletons. The sequence was obtained from a man aged 18 to 30 with COVID-19, enrolled during active disease. V is TRBV5-5 and J is TRBJ2-2; TRBD1 aligns across 9 bases. Sequenced: peripheral blood. In nucleotides, the CDR3 is TGTGCCAGCAGCTGGGGACAGGGCGTCACCGGGGAGCTGTTTTTT. As protein: CASSWGQGVTGELFF.